These 3 T cell receptor beta chains share one sample of origin, sequenced in a study of T-cell reconstitution after alpha-beta-depleted transplantation in children. Construction of the TCRbeta library involved unique molecular identifiers. TCRdb ran MiXCR on the PCR reads and lists one entry per CDR3 protein. This table holds 440,000 or so distinct CDR3 sequences, around two fifths found once. This sample comprised PBMCs, obtained before TCRalphabeta/CD19-depleted stem cell transplant. The receptors shown here come from a girl aged 2 to 9 with aplastic anemia, due to receive a stem cell transplant.

The chain is built from TRBV20-1 and TRBJ2-3; D unclear. This CDR3 spans 14 amino acids. The germline V gene encodes CDR1 DFQATT and CDR2 SNEGSKA (reference sequence). V lost 3 bases, J lost 0 bases, and 10 bases lay in between. The CDR3 DNA follows: TGCAGTGCTAGGCCCCCTCGGAGCACAGATACGCAGTATTTT. Translating gives CSARPPRSTDTQYF.

This clonotype turned up a few times. The V gene is TRBV5-1, the J gene TRBJ2-1; D unresolved. The CDR3 runs 14 residues. V dropped 6 bases and J dropped 3 bases, with 13 bases sitting between them. Germline CDR1 and CDR2: SGHRS and YFSETQ. Written as DNA, the CDR3 is TGCGCCAGCATGCAAACTGGGCTCTACAATGAGCAGTTCTTC. This encodes CASMQTGLYNEQFF.

This rearrangement joins TRBV7-9 to TRBJ2-7; D possibly corresponds to TRBD1 (6 bases). Trimming shortened V by 5 bases and J by 10 bases, and 18 bases separated the two germline ends. This CDR3 spans 13 amino acids. Germline V gives CDR1 SEHNR, CDR2 FQNEAQ (reference sequence). CDR3 sequence (DNA): TGTGCCAGCAGCCCCTTTAACAGGGAAGTCCAGTACTTC. As protein: CASSPFNREVQYF.